The TCR beta chain described here comes from a study of shared clonotypes between healthy human individuals. Measured with immunoSEQ multiplex PCR; TCRdb has only the in-frame clones, and not every one. The sample has about 2.3 million clones, just under 95% seen once; the top ten hold more than 0.35%. This receptor was identified in a man aged 18 to 29 in good health. Some clones in this sample may be carry-over from other donors' samples. Sequencing input: naive CD4+ T cells from PBMCs. Subset given: CD45RA+ positively selected.

CDR3 protein: CASSLLREVAYNEQFF. CDR3 coding DNA: TGTGCCAGCAGCTTGCTGCGGGAGGTGGCCTACAATGAGCAGTTCTTC. V and J are TRBV5-6 and TRBJ2-1; 8 bases are shared with TRBD2. V lost 1 base, J lost 2 bases, and 5 bases stayed unmatched. The CDR3 spans 16 residues. Per the germline V gene, CDR1 is SGHDT and CDR2 is YYEEEE.